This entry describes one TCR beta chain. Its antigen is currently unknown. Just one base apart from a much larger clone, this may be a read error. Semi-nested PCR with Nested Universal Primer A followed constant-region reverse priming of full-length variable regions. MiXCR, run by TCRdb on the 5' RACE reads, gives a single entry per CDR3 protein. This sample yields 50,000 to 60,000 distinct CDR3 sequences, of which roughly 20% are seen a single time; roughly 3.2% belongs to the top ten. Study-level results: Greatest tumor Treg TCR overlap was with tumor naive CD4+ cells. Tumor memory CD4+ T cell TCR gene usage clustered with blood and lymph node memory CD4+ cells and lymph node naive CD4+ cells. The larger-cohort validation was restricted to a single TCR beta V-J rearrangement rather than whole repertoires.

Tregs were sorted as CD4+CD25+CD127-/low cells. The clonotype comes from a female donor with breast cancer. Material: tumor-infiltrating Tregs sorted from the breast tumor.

CDR3 sequence (DNA): TGTACCAGCAGCTTGGGGACAGATAGCAATCAGCCCCAGCATTTT. Encoded protein: CTSSLGTDSNQPQHF. The J gene is TRBJ1-5, the V gene TRBV7-9, with 7 bases fitting TRBD1. This CDR3 is built from 15 residues. Germline V CDR1 and CDR2: SEHNR, FQNEAQ (reference sequence).